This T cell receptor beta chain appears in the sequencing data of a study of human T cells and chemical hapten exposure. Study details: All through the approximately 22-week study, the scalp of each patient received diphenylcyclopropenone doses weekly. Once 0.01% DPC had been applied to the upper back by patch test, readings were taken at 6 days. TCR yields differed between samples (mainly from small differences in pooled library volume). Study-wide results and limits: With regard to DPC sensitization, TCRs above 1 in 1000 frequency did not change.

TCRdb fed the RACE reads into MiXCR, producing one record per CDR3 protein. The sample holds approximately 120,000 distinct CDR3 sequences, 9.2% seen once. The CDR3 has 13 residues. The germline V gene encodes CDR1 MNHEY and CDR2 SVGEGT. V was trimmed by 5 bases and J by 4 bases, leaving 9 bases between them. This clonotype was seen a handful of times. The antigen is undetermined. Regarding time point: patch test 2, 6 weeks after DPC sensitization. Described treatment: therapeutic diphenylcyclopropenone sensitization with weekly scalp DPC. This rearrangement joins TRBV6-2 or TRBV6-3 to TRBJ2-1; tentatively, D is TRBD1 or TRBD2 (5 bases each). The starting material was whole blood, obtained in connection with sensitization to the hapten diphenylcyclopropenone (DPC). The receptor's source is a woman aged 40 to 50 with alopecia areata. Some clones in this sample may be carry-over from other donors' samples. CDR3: CASSIREYNEQFF. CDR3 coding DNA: TGTGCCAGCAGTATCAGGGAGTACAATGAGCAGTTCTTC.